The 10 T cell receptor beta chains given below trace back to one sample, sequenced in a study of blood T cell repertoires in COVID-19. Profiled with immunoSEQ multiplex PCR; TCRdb holds only in-frame clones, not every one. The sample lists some 97,000 clones, 70% to 90% occurring once. The sequenced sample consisted of peripheral blood. These TCRs come from a human donor in a cohort sampled during active COVID-19.

The rearrangement uses TRBV6-5 and TRBJ1-6; D is unclear. Germline V CDR1 and CDR2: MNHEY, SVGAGI. Deletions cut 7 bases from V and 8 bases from J, with 15 bases between. The CDR3 sequence is 14 residues long. This CDR3 reads CASMRSIQHSPLHF. The CDR3 DNA sequence: TGTGCCAGCATGCGGTCGATTCAACATTCACCCCTCCACTTT.

This chain connects TRBV30 to TRBJ1-4, with D possibly being TRBD1 (5 bases). CDR1 and CDR2 from the germline V gene are GTSNPN and SVGIG (reference sequence). CDR3 length equals 12 residues. With 2 bases removed from V and 7 bases from J, the gap between germline ends came to 8 bases. The CDR3 coding sequence is TGTGCCTGGAGTCGACAGATTGAAAAACTGTTTTTT. This encodes CAWSRQIEKLFF.

This chain joins TRBV19 and TRBJ2-7; D might be TRBD1 (6 bases). Trimming removed 6 bases at V and 0 bases at J, with 12 bases between. Germline loops: CDR1 LNHDA, CDR2 SQIVND (reference sequence). This CDR3 comprises 14 residues. As DNA, the CDR3 is TGTGCCAGTAGACAAACGACAGGCTCCTACGAGCAGTACTTC. This translates into CASRQTTGSYEQYF.

The chain recombines TRBV5-4 with TRBJ1-1; TRBD1 is a possible D gene (6 bases). This CDR3 is built from 15 residues. V dropped 7 bases and J dropped 1 base, with 17 bases sitting between them. CDR1 SGHNT and CDR2 YYREEE come from the germline V gene (reference sequence). The CDR3 spells CASWDTSSGNTEAFF. The CDR3 nucleotides are TGTGCCAGCTGGGACACCTCAAGTGGGAACACTGAAGCTTTCTTT.

The chain is built from TRBV7-2 and TRBJ2-7; 13 bases line up with TRBD2. Germline V gives CDR1 SGHTA, CDR2 FQGNSA. CDR3 length equals 15 residues. J lost 3 bases, V lost 4 bases, and 3 bases had no gene match. The CDR3 region has the DNA TGTGCCAGCAGCTGGGGACTAGCGGGACTCTACGAGCAGTACTTC. It specifies CASSWGLAGLYEQYF.

V gene TRBV7-2 combines with J gene TRBJ2-5, with a possible D match to TRBD2 (6 bases). There are 14 residues in the CDR3. The V gene lost 3 bases and the J gene lost 7 bases, with 15 bases spanning the gap. The germline CDR1 and CDR2 sequences are SGHTA and FQGNSA. The CDR3 protein is CASSFRVLGGTQYF. The CDR3 DNA reads TGTGCCAGCAGCTTCCGAGTTTTGGGGGGGACCCAGTACTTC.

This chain uses TRBV5-1 with TRBJ1-4; 8 nucleotides align to TRBD1. V trimming: 3 bases; J trimming: 2 bases; junction bases outside the gene matches: 3. Germline V gene data show CDR1 as SGHRS and CDR2 as YFSETQ. The CDR3 extends over 15 amino acids. The CDR3 DNA is TGCGCCAGCAGCTCGTGGACAGGGACTAATGAAAAACTGTTTTTT. It yields the protein CASSSWTGTNEKLFF.

The count of this clone is one. The chain recombines TRBV19 with TRBJ2-7, with 8 bases identical to TRBD1. The CDR3 sequence is 13 residues long. Per germline, CDR1 LNHDA and CDR2 SQIVND (reference sequence). Germline trimming cut 5 bases from V and 6 bases from J; bases unmatched to any gene: 6. The CDR3 coding sequence is TGTGCCAGTAGTTCCCAGGGGGCCCTCGAGCAGTACTTC. Amino acids: CASSSQGALEQYF.

V and J are TRBV11-3 and TRBJ2-2, with a weak D call TRBD2 (6 bases). The germline CDR1 and CDR2 sequences are SGHNT and YENEEA. The CDR3 has 15 amino acids. Trimming stripped 2 bases from V and 6 bases from J, with 13 bases between. CDR3 amino acids: CASSLRRGLPGELFF. The CDR3 DNA reads as TGTGCCAGCAGCTTACGGCGGGGACTCCCCGGGGAGCTGTTTTTT.

This clone occurred once. This chain uses TRBV6-6 with TRBJ2-7; D is perhaps TRBD1 (6 bases). V lost 4 bases and J 11 bases, leaving 15 bases between the germline ends. The germline gives CDR1 MNHNY, CDR2 SVGAGI (reference sequence). The CDR3 extends over 12 amino acids. The CDR3 DNA follows: TGTGCCAGCAGTTTGGACAGTGGCAGGAAGTACTTC. It codes for CASSLDSGRKYF.